One and the same sample provided the 25 T cell receptor beta chains below, sequenced in a study of cytomegalovirus exposure and HLA in healthy donors. 60 Vbeta and 13 Jbeta primers were used in PCR. Sequencing was performed with immunoSEQ multiplex PCR; in TCRdb, only in-frame clones are kept and a portion is missing. The sample comprises approximately 100,000 clones, roughly 76% of which are singletons, and around 12% rests with the top ten. Material for sequencing was PBMCs. The receptor set was obtained from a woman in her forties in good health and CMV-seropositive.

This chain connects TRBV18 to TRBJ2-6; no definite D call. V was shortened by 8 bases and J by 4 bases, with 9 bases between the two germline ends. Germline V CDR1 and CDR2: KGHSH, LQKENI. The CDR3 sequence is 13 residues long. The CDR3 nucleotides are TGTGCCAGCGAGGTCACCGGGGCCAACGTCCTGACTTTC. Translating gives CASEVTGANVLTF.

This clone was observed once. The J gene is TRBJ1-5, the V gene TRBV11-3; no reliable D call. The CDR3 is made up of 13 amino acids. V was pared by 5 bases and J by 2 bases, with 7 bases between. Germline-derived CDR1 and CDR2 are SGHNT and YENEEA. CDR3 sequence: CASSPFGNQPQHF. As DNA, the CDR3 is TGTGCCAGCAGCCCCTTCGGCAATCAGCCCCAGCATTTT.

This chain connects TRBV5-4 to TRBJ1-1, with a weak D call TRBD1 (6 bases). V lost 4 bases and J 1 base, leaving 11 bases between the germline ends. The length of the CDR3 is 14 residues. The germline V gene has CDR1 SGHNT and CDR2 YYREEE (reference sequence). CDR3 in amino acids: CASSRDTPNTEAFF. CDR3 sequence (DNA): TGTGCCAGCAGCCGGGACACCCCGAACACTGAAGCTTTCTTT.

CDR3 loop: CASRIRQGRNSPLHF. The CDR3 bases are TGTGCCAGCAGGATTCGACAGGGGCGGAATTCACCCCTCCACTTT. This chain connects TRBV6-5 to TRBJ1-6, with 8 bases lining up with TRBD1. Germline CDR1 MNHEY, CDR2 SVGAGI. Trimming removed 6 bases from V and 7 bases from J; junction bases left unmatched: 8. The CDR3 contains 15 residues.

J is TRBJ1-5 and V is TRBV12-5; unclear D gene. The ends were cut back, 1 base at V and 9 bases at J, with 13 bases in the middle. The germline V gene has CDR1 LGHNT and CDR2 FRNRAP. The CDR3 is 14 residues long. The chain's CDR3 is CASGLDWAPRPQHF. CDR3 bases: TGTGCTAGTGGTTTGGACTGGGCCCCACGGCCCCAGCATTTT.

The chain uses TRBV19 and TRBJ1-2, with 7 bases lining up with TRBD1. CDR1 is LNHDA and CDR2 is SQIVND in the germline V gene (reference sequence). With 3 bases clipped from V and 2 bases from J, the junction kept 6 bases outside the gene matches. This CDR3 has 15 residues. The CDR3 loop reads CASSMGWDRNYGYTF. DNA for the CDR3: TGTGCCAGTAGTATGGGTTGGGACAGAAACTATGGCTACACCTTC.

J is TRBJ2-3 and V is TRBV7-9; 9 nucleotides align to TRBD2. CDR3 length: 19 amino acids. Germline assignment: CDR1 SEHNR and CDR2 FQNEAQ (reference sequence). J lost 1 base, V lost 4 bases, and 15 bases had no gene match. The CDR3 here is CASSSPRGGGASGTDTQYF. In DNA, the CDR3 is TGTGCCAGCAGCTCTCCCCGTGGCGGGGGGGCCAGCGGCACAGATACGCAGTATTTT.

The chain uses TRBV7-9 and TRBJ1-2; perhaps TRBD1 as D (5 bases). This CDR3 comprises 15 residues. Germline CDR1 is SEHNR and CDR2 is FQNEAQ (reference sequence). Deletions cut 5 bases from V and 1 base from J, with 14 bases between. CDR3 sequence: CASSNRQNGNYGYTF. As DNA, the CDR3 is TGTGCCAGCAGCAACCGACAGAATGGTAACTATGGCTACACCTTC.

The V and J genes are TRBV19 and TRBJ2-7, with D possibly being TRBD1 (9 bases). Germline-derived CDR1 and CDR2 are LNHDA and SQIVND (reference sequence). This CDR3 spans 15 amino acids. V was trimmed by 9 bases and J by 1 base, leaving 19 bases between them. The CDR3 bases are TGTGCCAGCGGGAGGGCGGGACAGGGTTCCTACGAGCAGTACTTC. Protein sequence: CASGRAGQGSYEQYF.

The chain carries TRBV9 and TRBJ1-2, with D perhaps matching TRBD1 (5 bases). This CDR3 comprises 15 residues. Germline V gene data show CDR1 as SGDLS and CDR2 as YYNGEE. The V end lost 5 bases, the J end lost 8 bases, and 22 bases lay between the germline ends. The CDR3 DNA sequence: TGTGCCAGCAGTGTTCGGGGGGAGTTTGGGGCCGGCTACACCTTC. Its protein product is CASSVRGEFGAGYTF.

The gene calls are TRBV12-5 and TRBJ2-7; D remains ambiguous. V was clipped by 1 base and J by 3 bases, with 4 bases between them. The germline V gene has CDR1 LGHNT and CDR2 FRNRAP. The CDR3 spans 12 residues. In DNA, the CDR3 is TGTGCTAGTGGTTTGGACTTCTACGAGCAGTACTTC. The encoded protein is CASGLDFYEQYF.

The CDR3 DNA reads as TGTGCCTCTAACAGGGTGAACACTGAAGCTTTCTTT. Translated: CASNRVNTEAFF. The chain couples TRBV30 to TRBJ1-1; possible D gene TRBD1, 6 bases. This CDR3 is 12 amino acids long. The germline gives CDR1 GTSNPN, CDR2 SVGIG (reference sequence). V gave up 7 bases and J gave up 0 bases, with 9 bases separating them.

This chain connects TRBV2 to TRBJ1-5; D is ambiguous. The CDR3 length is 13 residues. The germline V and J ends were trimmed by 10 bases and 2 bases, with 12 bases remaining between them. Germline assignment: CDR1 SNHLY and CDR2 FYNNEI. In DNA form, the CDR3 reads TGTGCCAACAGCTCGGGAGGCAATCAGCCCCAGCATTTT. Translation gives CANSSGGNQPQHF.

The DNA for the CDR3 is TGTGCCAGCGTCCCCGGCGGCAGGGATCCTTTCTTGCAGTACTTC. Protein product: CASVPGGRDPFLQYF. This sequence joins TRBV6-6 and TRBJ2-7; D might be TRBD1 (5 bases). Per germline, CDR1 MNHNY and CDR2 SVGAGI (reference sequence). Trimming shortened V by 8 bases and J by 9 bases, and 26 bases separated the two germline ends. This CDR3 is 15 amino acids long.

The rearrangement links TRBV28 to TRBJ2-6, with unresolved D. Deletions cut 10 bases from V and 4 bases from J, with 5 bases between. The CDR3 runs 11 residues. CDR1 and CDR2 from the germline V gene are MDHEN and SYDVKM. For the CDR3, the DNA is TGTGCCACGTCCGGGGCCAACGTCCTGACTTTC. Residues: CATSGANVLTF.

In this sample, this clone turned up once. In DNA form, the CDR3 reads TGCGCCAGCACCCCGACTAGCGGGGGGGGCCTCGAAGGAATAAAGCAGTACTTC. This sequence encodes CASTPTSGGGLEGIKQYF. This sequence joins TRBV5-1 and TRBJ2-7; 14 nucleotides line up with TRBD2. J gave up 8 bases and V 6 bases, and 19 bases lay outside the gene matches. The CDR3 sequence is 18 residues long. CDR1 is SGHRS and CDR2 is YFSETQ in the germline V gene.

The rearrangement links TRBV28 to TRBJ1-6; D call uncertain. Germline V gives CDR1 MDHEN, CDR2 SYDVKM. Trimming cost V 3 bases and J 7 bases, with 13 bases left between them. This CDR3 has 15 residues. CDR3 nucleotides: TGTGCCAGCAGTTTCCCCGACGGAGTCAATTCACCCCTCCACTTT. Translating gives CASSFPDGVNSPLHF.

This clone was detected only a few times. V gene TRBV6-1 combines with J gene TRBJ2-2; TRBD1 matches 8 bases. V dropped 4 bases and J dropped 0; count of bases not matched to a gene: 4. CDR3 length equals 16 residues. Germline V gene data show CDR1 as MNHNS and CDR2 as SASEGT. The CDR3 sequence is CASSVYRGSNTGELFF. The CDR3 DNA is TGTGCCAGCAGTGTGTACAGGGGGTCGAACACCGGGGAGCTGTTTTTT.

V is TRBV30 and J is TRBJ1-3; the match to TRBD1 covers 9 bases. The ends lost 5 bases at V and 2 bases at J; junction bases unmatched: 10. The germline V gene encodes CDR1 GTSNPN and CDR2 SVGIG (reference sequence). This CDR3 spans 16 amino acids. The CDR3 region is CAWVPGQGEAGNTIYF. Here the CDR3 DNA reads TGTGCCTGGGTCCCGGGACAGGGAGAGGCTGGAAACACCATATATTTT.

There are a few counts of this clone. The rearrangement links TRBV7-2 to TRBJ1-1; D unclear. The V end lost 2 bases, the J end lost 2 bases, and 9 bases lay between the germline ends. Germline assignment: CDR1 SGHTA and CDR2 FQGNSA. The CDR3 totals 14 residues. CDR3 nucleotide sequence: TGTGCCAGCAGCTTACCTACAGTAAACACTGAAGCTTTCTTT. Translation: CASSLPTVNTEAFF. Full variable domain (missing parts from reference TRBV7-2 and TRBJ1-1): GAGVSQSPSNKVTEKGKDVELRCDPISGHTALYWYRQSLGQGLEFLIYFQGNSAPDKSGLPSDRFSAERTGGSVSTLTIQRTQQEDSAVYLCASSLPTVNTEAFFGQGTRLTVV.

V and J are TRBV27 and TRBJ2-2; unclear D gene. V dropped 3 bases and J dropped 1 base, with 6 bases sitting between them. This CDR3 has 14 amino acids. Germline V CDR1 and CDR2: MNHEY, SMNVEV (reference sequence). CDR3 amino acids: CASSFEVNTGELFF. As DNA, the CDR3 is TGTGCCAGCAGTTTTGAGGTGAACACCGGGGAGCTGTTTTTT.

The V gene is TRBV5-1, the J gene TRBJ2-2; 10 bases are a match to TRBD1. Trimming took 0 bases from V and 3 from J; bases not matched to a gene: 5. The CDR3 length is 17 residues. Germline V CDR1 and CDR2: SGHRS, YFSETQ. The CDR3 sequence is CASSLGQGAGHTGELFF. CDR3 nucleotides: TGCGCCAGCAGCTTGGGACAGGGGGCCGGGCACACCGGGGAGCTGTTTTTT. The entire variable domain, with the rest obtained from reference TRBV5-1 and TRBJ2-2, is as follows: KAGVTQTPRYLIKTRGQQVTLSCSPISGHRSVSWYQQTPGQGLQFLFEYFSETQRNKGNFPGRFSGRQFSNSRSEMNVSTLELGDSALYLCASSLGQGAGHTGELFFGEGSRLTVL.

The chain joins TRBV9 to TRBJ1-6; perhaps TRBD1 as D (6 bases). The germline V gene encodes CDR1 SGDLS and CDR2 YYNGEE. Deletions cut 3 bases from V and 5 bases from J, with 12 bases between. The CDR3 extends over 15 amino acids. In nucleotides, the CDR3 is TGTGCCAGCAGCGCCCAGGGGCTAGATAATTCACCCCTCCACTTT. Its protein is CASSAQGLDNSPLHF.

The table lists this clone with a count of one. The V gene is TRBV9, the J gene TRBJ2-3; 11 bases map to TRBD2. The CDR3 spans 16 residues. J gave up 2 bases and V 4 bases, and 6 bases lay outside the gene matches. Germline V gene sequence: CDR1 SGDLS, CDR2 YYNGEE. The CDR3 is CASSSGTSGPTDTQYF. The CDR3 DNA reads TGTGCCAGCAGCTCCGGGACTAGCGGACCCACAGATACGCAGTATTTT.

This chain joins TRBV28 and TRBJ2-3, with unresolved D. Germline values: CDR1 MDHEN, CDR2 SYDVKM. V was cut by 4 bases and J by 1 base, with 18 bases left in between. The CDR3 loop spans 17 amino acids. This CDR3 reads CASSSPTPLVGTDTQYF. The CDR3 region has the DNA TGTGCCAGCAGTTCCCCGACACCCCTGGTGGGCACAGATACGCAGTATTTT. The full variable domain, completed using reference TRBV28 and TRBJ2-3, is DVKVTQSSRYLVKRTGEKVFLECVQDMDHENMFWYRQDPGLGLRLIYFSYDVKMKEKGDIPEGYSVSREKKERFSLILESASTNQTSMYLCASSSPTPLVGTDTQYFGPGTRLTVL.